These 10 T cell receptor beta chains share one sample of origin, sequenced in a study of regulatory T cells in long-lasting Graves disease. The time point is: persistent/refractory GD, antithyroid drugs over 5 years with positive TRAb. PBMC RNA was the source of the TCR library. Library construction for TCR beta used iRepertoire HTBI primers and Arm-PCR of CDR3 regions. TCRdb redid the calling of the multiplex PCR reads with MiXCR, one entry per CDR3 protein. The sample has hundreds of thousands of distinct CDR3 sequences; roughly a fifth are singletons. Sequenced material: peripheral blood mononuclear cells (PBMCs), taken when the disease was refractory, from a patient treated with antithyroid drugs. These receptors were obtained from a female donor with Graves disease.

In its sample, this clonotype was seen many times. V usage is TRBV28 and J usage is TRBJ1-6, with 8 bases aligning to TRBD1. Germline V lookup: CDR1 MDHEN, CDR2 SYDVKM. V lost 6 bases to trimming and J lost 4 bases; unmatched junction nucleotides: 5. CDR3 length: 15 residues. The CDR3 sequence is CASRPTGGYNSPLHF. The CDR3 region has the DNA TGTGCCAGCAGACCCACAGGGGGTTATAATTCACCCCTCCACTTT.

The chain is built from TRBV5-6 and TRBJ2-2, with no clear D. The V gene lost 0 bases and the J gene lost 7 bases, with 10 bases spanning the gap. Germline CDR1 SGHDT, CDR2 YYEEEE. The CDR3 covers 14 residues. The CDR3 region has the DNA TGTGCCAGCAGCTTGGGACCCGCCCACGGGGAGCTGTTTTTT. It encodes CASSLGPAHGELFF.

This clonotype appeared many times. V is TRBV6-1 and J is TRBJ1-6; TRBD1 might be the D (6 bases). This CDR3 has 15 residues. The germline CDR1 and CDR2 sequences are MNHNS and SASEGT. Trimming stripped 6 bases from V and 10 bases from J, with 19 bases between. The CDR3 nucleotides are TGTGCCAGCAGCTCGGCCGGGACAATGGGATCACCCCTCCACTTT. Encoded protein: CASSSAGTMGSPLHF.

The chain couples TRBV2 to TRBJ1-1; TRBD1 might be the D (6 bases). The CDR3 is made up of 14 amino acids. CDR1 and CDR2 from the germline V gene are SNHLY and FYNNEI. V was pared by 6 bases and J by 0 bases, with 11 bases between. The CDR3 coding sequence is TGTGCCAGCAGCGGACAGACTCTGAACACTGAAGCTTTCTTT. It translates to CASSGQTLNTEAFF.

Only a few counts were recorded for this clonotype. The gene calls are TRBV27 and TRBJ2-2, with D perhaps matching TRBD1 or TRBD2 (5 bases each). Trimming left V 3 bases short and J 0 bases short, with 8 bases between. This CDR3 region has 15 residues. Germline assignment: CDR1 MNHEY and CDR2 SMNVEV (reference sequence). CDR3: CASSFGGTNTGELFF. The CDR3 region has the DNA TGTGCCAGCAGTTTTGGGGGAACGAACACCGGGGAGCTGTTTTTT.

CDR3 in amino acids: CASSDGQTEAFF. CDR3 nucleotide sequence: TGTGCCAGCAGTGACGGACAGACTGAAGCTTTCTTT. V and J are TRBV2 and TRBJ1-1; weak D call: TRBD1 (6 bases). The V gene's germline CDR1 is SNHLY and CDR2 FYNNEI. The germline V and J ends were trimmed by 3 bases and 5 bases, with 7 bases remaining between them. This CDR3 comprises 12 residues. Full variable domain (remainder filled in from reference TRBV2 and TRBJ1-1): EPEVTQTPSHQVTQMGQEVILRCVPISNHLYFYWYRQILGQKVEFLVSFYNNEISEKSEIFDDQFSVERPDGSNFTLKIRSTKLEDSAMYFCASSDGQTEAFFGQGTRLTVV.

This clonotype was observed at least ten times. The chain uses TRBV7-2 and TRBJ2-2; tentative D call: TRBD1 (5 bases). Germline V gene lookup returns CDR1 SGHTA and CDR2 FQGNSA. The CDR3 extends over 14 amino acids. Trimming stripped 7 bases from V and 0 bases from J, with 9 bases between. DNA for the CDR3: TGTGCCAGCATCAGGGTCACGAACACCGGGGAGCTGTTTTTT. Its protein is CASIRVTNTGELFF.

This clonotype has more than one count but fewer than ten. The V and J genes are TRBV13 and TRBJ2-7; D is uncertain. The CDR3 loop spans 16 amino acids. Germline CDR1 and CDR2: PRHDT and FYEKMQ (reference sequence). Trimming took off 5 bases at V and 0 bases at J, with 17 bases between the two ends. CDR3 sequence: CASSPLLGGPSYEQYF. The CDR3, as DNA: TGTGCCAGCAGCCCGTTGCTTGGCGGCCCCTCCTACGAGCAGTACTTC.

The table lists this clonotype with many counts. J is TRBJ1-1 and V is TRBV14, with D tentatively TRBD1 (6 bases). V dropped 0 bases and J dropped 0 bases, with 14 bases sitting between them. This CDR3 comprises 17 residues. Per germline, CDR1 SGHDN and CDR2 FVKESK. For the CDR3, the DNA is TGTGCCAGCAGCCAAGAGGTGGGTCGACAGGTGAACACTGAAGCTTTCTTT. It encodes CASSQEVGRQVNTEAFF.

The chain employs TRBV20-1 and TRBJ2-7; D is possibly TRBD1 (5 bases). Germline CDR1 DFQATT, CDR2 SNEGSKA (reference sequence). V was clipped by 3 bases and J by 4 bases, with 16 bases between them. There are 14 residues in the CDR3. Here the CDR3 DNA reads TGCAGTGCTAGGCGCCGACCACAGGCATACGAGCAGTACTTC. It codes for CSARRRPQAYEQYF.